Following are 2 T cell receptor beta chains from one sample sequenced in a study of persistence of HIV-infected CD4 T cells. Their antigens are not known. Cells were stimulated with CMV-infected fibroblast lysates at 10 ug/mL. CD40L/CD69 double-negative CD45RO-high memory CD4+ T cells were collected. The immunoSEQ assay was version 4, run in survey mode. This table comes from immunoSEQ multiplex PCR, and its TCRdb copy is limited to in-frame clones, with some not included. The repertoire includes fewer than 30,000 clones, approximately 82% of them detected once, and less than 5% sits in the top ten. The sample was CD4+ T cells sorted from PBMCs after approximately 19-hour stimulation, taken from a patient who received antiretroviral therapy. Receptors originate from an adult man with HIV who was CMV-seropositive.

In nucleotides, the CDR3 is TGTGCCAGCCGGATCGGGGGCGCGTCACCCCTCCACTTT. Translating gives CASRIGGASPLHF. V usage is TRBV19 and J usage is TRBJ1-6; the D gene is possibly TRBD1 (6 bases). V lost 9 bases and J 10 bases, leaving 16 bases between the germline ends. Looked up from germline, CDR1 is LNHDA and CDR2 is SQIVND (reference sequence). This CDR3 is 13 amino acids long.

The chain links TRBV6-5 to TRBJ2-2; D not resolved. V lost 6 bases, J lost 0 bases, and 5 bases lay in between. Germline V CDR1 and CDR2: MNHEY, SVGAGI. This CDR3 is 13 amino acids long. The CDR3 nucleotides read TGTGCCAGCAGGCCTCCGAACACCGGGGAGCTGTTTTTT. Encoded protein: CASRPPNTGELFF.